This T cell receptor (beta chain) was sequenced for a study of human T cells and chemical hapten exposure. TCRdb fed the RACE reads into MiXCR, producing one record per CDR3 protein. The sample gives some 180,000 distinct CDR3 sequences, approximately 20% of which show up once; approximately 6.4% is in the top ten. As to time point: patch test 1, 2 weeks after DPC sensitization. Treatment of the sample: therapeutic diphenylcyclopropenone sensitization with weekly scalp DPC. Germline values: CDR1 SQVTM, CDR2 ANQGSEA. V shed 5 bases and J shed 1 base, with 11 bases lying between them. The CDR3 runs 13 residues. This clonotype was picked up a small number of times.

This sequence originates from a woman in her 50s with alopecia areata. Some clones in this sample may be carry-over from other donors' samples. The rearrangement uses TRBV29-1 and TRBJ1-1; D is uncertain. The sequencing used whole blood, collected in connection with sensitization to the hapten diphenylcyclopropenone (DPC). The CDR3 spells CSVSSRTNTEAFF. CDR3 bases: TGCAGCGTTTCTTCACGGACGAACACTGAAGCTTTCTTT.